Listed here are 7 T cell receptor beta chains from one sample, sequenced in a study of T cells expressing NK-cell markers. TCRdb reanalyzed the 5' RACE reads, giving one entry per CDR3 protein sequence and no DNA. The data include a few hundred thousand distinct CDR3 sequences; the top ten clones carry 5% to 5.5%. Sequencing was carried out using blood T cells: a sorted CD56 or NKG2C T cell subset, CD4+ or CD8+ T cells, or bulk PBMC T cells (not recorded which). These receptors all stem from a man aged 18-69 years in good health.

This rearrangement joins TRBV10-3 to TRBJ1-1; lacking DNA, the TRBD1 call made by TCRdb goes unchecked. This CDR3 is built from 17 residues. The germline V gene encodes CDR1 ENHRY and CDR2 SYGVKD. CDR3 loop: CAISESGVGFLGTEAFF.

The rearrangement uses TRBV10-3 and TRBJ2-4; TCRdb picks TRBD1, but there is no DNA to check that call. In germline, CDR1 is ENHRY, CDR2 SYGVKD. The CDR3 loop spans 17 amino acids. CDR3 residues: CAITYPRGGLAKNIQYF.

V gene TRBV5-1 combines with J gene TRBJ1-1. CDR3 length equals 14 residues. Germline V gives CDR1 SGHRS, CDR2 YFSETQ. The CDR3 protein is CASSLIAGNTEAFF.

This chain connects TRBV7-6 to TRBJ2-7; the TRBD1 assignment by TCRdb is unverifiable without DNA. Germline V lookup: CDR1 SGHVS, CDR2 FNYEAQ. This CDR3 region has 15 residues. The CDR3: CASSRGGTGRYEQYF.

The V gene is TRBV2, the J gene TRBJ2-7; with no DNA, the TCRdb D assignment of TRBD1 cannot be verified. This CDR3 is 14 amino acids long. Germline V gives CDR1 SNHLY, CDR2 FYNNEI. The CDR3 spells CASSRDRAAYEQYF.

V gene TRBV18 combines with J gene TRBJ2-1; TCRdb's assignment of TRBD2 cannot be checked, as there is no DNA. The CDR3 is 14 amino acids. Germline V gene data show CDR1 as KGHSH and CDR2 as LQKENI. CDR3 sequence reads: CASSPLVGFNEQFF.

The chain employs TRBV3-1 and TRBJ1-2. CDR1 is LGHDT, CDR2 YNNKEL, per germline (reference sequence). The CDR3 loop spans 15 amino acids. CDR3 residues: CASSQTRSSHYGYTF.